Listed below are T cell receptor beta chains from one sample, sequenced in a study of blood T cell repertoires in COVID-19. Generated by immunoSEQ multiplex PCR, the TCRdb table keeps only in-frame clones and is missing some. The top ten hold less than 3.5% of the sample, which has over 120,000 clones, approximately 81% seen once. Sequenced material: peripheral blood. The receptors originated from a human donor with acute or convalescent COVID-19. The donor label of this sample is uncertain. Both conserved end residues are part of each CDR3. The D gene is left open where the match is weak. The size field is filled for only some rows; it gives once, few, many or a size class.

>16|TRBD1|TRBJ1-2|TRBV28|NA
CASSPTGTGRRWGYTF
TGTGCCAGCAGTCCAACTGGGACAGGGAGGAGATGGGGCTACACCTTC
>19|TRBD1|TRBJ1-2|TRBV2|once
CASSPNRPPQRDRRDGYTF
TGTGCCAGCAGCCCAAACCGCCCTCCCCAACGGGACAGGAGGGATGGCTACACCTTC
>11|NA|TRBJ2-3|TRBV5-4|NA
CASSLGATQYF
TGTGCCAGCAGCTTGGGGGCGACGCAGTATTTT
>16|TRBD2|TRBJ2-3|TRBV11-3|NA
CASSPRAGGRQDTQYF
TGTGCCAGCAGCCCAAGAGCGGGGGGGCGGCAAGATACGCAGTATTTT
>17|NA|TRBJ2-1|TRBV6-2/TRBV6-3|NA
CASSYTISGVVSNEQFF
TGTGCCAGCAGTTACACCATTTCAGGGGTAGTAAGCAATGAGCAGTTCTTC
>15|NA|TRBJ1-3|TRBV30|NA
CAWSEQAISGNTIYF
TGTGCCTGGAGTGAGCAGGCCATCTCTGGAAACACCATATATTTT
>13|NA|TRBJ2-7|TRBV6-5|NA
CASSPNRQVEQYF
TGTGCCAGCAGTCCCAACAGACAGGTCGAGCAGTACTTC
>14|TRBD1|TRBJ2-7|TRBV5-4|NA
CASSLTGNSYEQYF
TGTGCCAGCAGCCTGACAGGGAACTCCTACGAGCAGTACTTC
>14|NA|TRBJ2-7|TRBV9|NA
CASSPRRDSYEQYF
TGTGCCAGCAGCCCTCGCAGGGATTCCTACGAGCAGTACTTC
>12|TRBD1|TRBJ1-1|TRBV29-1|few
CSVSSGQGEAFF
TGCAGCGTTAGTAGTGGACAGGGAGAAGCTTTCTTT
>14|TRBD1|TRBJ1-2|TRBV19|NA
CASRRIQGVRGYTF
TGTGCCAGTAGACGAATACAGGGGGTCCGTGGCTACACCTTC
>15|TRBD1|TRBJ2-5|TRBV7-6|few
CASSLSGQNQETQYF
TGTGCCAGCAGCTTATCGGGACAGAACCAAGAGACCCAGTACTTC
>14|NA|TRBJ2-3|TRBV6-2/TRBV6-3|NA
CASSHRDPRDTQYF
TGTGCCAGCAGCCACAGGGACCCTCGGGATACGCAGTATTTT
>15|TRBD1|TRBJ1-5|TRBV4-3|NA
CASSQSGQSNQPQHF
TGCGCCAGCAGCCAATCGGGACAGAGCAATCAGCCCCAGCATTTT
>15|TRBD1|TRBJ1-2|TRBV28|NA
CASNIYQGGGYGYTF
TGTGCCAGCAACATCTACCAGGGGGGCGGATATGGCTACACCTTC
>16|TRBD2|TRBJ2-3|TRBV14|NA
CASSQVAGAGADTQYF
TGTGCCAGCAGCCAAGTAGCGGGGGCTGGTGCAGATACGCAGTATTTT
>13|TRBD1|TRBJ1-2|TRBV5-4|NA
CASSFGTGAGYTF
TGTGCCAGCAGCTTCGGGACAGGGGCTGGCTACACCTTC
>13|NA|TRBJ1-2|TRBV5-1|NA
CASSSTGNYGYTF
TGCGCCAGCAGCTCCACAGGGAACTATGGCTACACCTTC
>15|TRBD1|TRBJ1-5|TRBV28|few
CASSLGRGLNQPQHF
TGTGCCAGCAGTTTGGGCAGGGGGCTCAATCAGCCCCAGCATTTT
>16|TRBD1|TRBJ1-1|TRBV3-1/TRBV3-2|NA
CASSPVGQLDATEAFF
TGTGCCAGCAGCCCAGTGGGACAGCTTGACGCCACTGAAGCTTTCTTT
>17|TRBD2|TRBJ2-3|TRBV5-6|NA
CASSWMAFGRGTDTQYF
TGTGCCAGCAGCTGGATGGCCTTTGGGAGGGGAACAGATACGCAGTATTTT
>16|NA|TRBJ2-7|TRBV7-9|NA
CASSHPKGVSSYEQYF
TGTGCCAGCAGCCATCCAAAGGGGGTAAGCTCCTACGAGCAGTACTTC
>12|NA|TRBJ1-2|TRBV29-1|NA
CSDVTDNYGYTF
TGCAGCGACGTTACTGATAACTATGGCTACACCTTC
>13|NA|TRBJ1-1|TRBV7-9|NA
CASSRTANTEAFF
TGTGCCAGCAGCCGGACAGCTAACACTGAAGCTTTCTTT
>12|TRBD1|TRBJ1-1|TRBV30|NA
CAWSGRGAEAFF
TGTGCCTGGAGTGGCAGGGGGGCTGAAGCTTTCTTT
>13|TRBD2|TRBJ2-1|TRBV7-3|once
CASSRPGGSEQFF
TGTGCCAGCAGCCGGCCGGGAGGGAGCGAGCAGTTCTTC
>11|NA|TRBJ1-2|TRBV28|NA
CASSSSYGYTF
TGTGCCAGCAGTTCCTCTTATGGCTACACCTTC
>13|NA|TRBJ1-2|TRBV28|NA
CASSLGGLYGYTF
TGTGCCAGCAGTTTGGGGGGGCTCTATGGCTACACCTTC
>18|TRBD1|TRBJ1-2|TRBV28|NA
CASSLGGLGQGVNYGYTF
TGTGCCAGCAGCCTAGGGGGCTTGGGACAGGGGGTTAACTATGGCTACACCTTC
>17|TRBD2|TRBJ2-5|TRBV7-9|NA
CASSSYSTSGVQETQYF
TGTGCCAGCAGCTCCTATTCGACTAGCGGGGTACAAGAGACCCAGTACTTC
>15|TRBD2|TRBJ2-1|TRBV7-9|NA
CASSGLAVSYNEQFF
TGTGCCAGTTCGGGACTAGCAGTCTCCTACAATGAGCAGTTCTTC
>16|NA|TRBJ1-2|TRBV28|few
CASSLLGQPTNYGYTF
TGTGCCAGCAGTTTATTGGGGCAGCCAACTAACTATGGCTACACCTTC
>15|NA|TRBJ1-2|TRBV5-1|NA
CASSLVPGTNYGYTF
TGCGCCAGCAGCTTGGTTCCAGGTACTAACTATGGCTACACCTTC
>15|TRBD1|TRBJ2-7|TRBV28|NA
CASSLGGTGSYGQYF
TGTGCCAGCAGTTTAGGGGGGACAGGGAGCTACGGGCAGTACTTC
>13|NA|TRBJ2-1|TRBV29-1|NA
CSVRSVVDGEQFF
TGCAGCGTTCGGAGTGTGGTCGATGGTGAGCAGTTCTTC
>12|NA|TRBJ1-1|TRBV29-1|NA
CSVVQMNTEAFF
TGCAGCGTTGTACAGATGAACACTGAAGCTTTCTTT
>13|NA|TRBJ2-1|TRBV9|once
CASSVATNNEQFF
TGTGCCAGCAGCGTAGCGACAAACAATGAGCAGTTCTTC
>13|NA|TRBJ2-7|TRBV7-3|few
CASSLVPSTEQYF
TGTGCCAGCAGCTTAGTACCATCTACCGAGCAGTACTTC
>16|NA|TRBJ1-6|TRBV7-2|once
CASSLGQVSYNSPLHF
TGTGCCAGCAGCTTAGGTCAGGTATCCTATAATTCACCCCTCCACTTT
>12|NA|TRBJ2-5|TRBV18|NA
CASSPRGETQYF
TGTGCCAGCTCACCTAGGGGTGAGACCCAGTACTTC
>12|NA|TRBJ2-7|TRBV12-5|NA
CASGLGSYEQYF
TGTGCTAGTGGTTTGGGGAGCTACGAGCAGTACTTC
>16|TRBD2|TRBJ2-2|TRBV3-1/TRBV3-2|NA
CASSGTSGANTGELFF
TGTGCCAGCAGCGGGACTAGCGGGGCGAACACCGGGGAGCTGTTTTTT